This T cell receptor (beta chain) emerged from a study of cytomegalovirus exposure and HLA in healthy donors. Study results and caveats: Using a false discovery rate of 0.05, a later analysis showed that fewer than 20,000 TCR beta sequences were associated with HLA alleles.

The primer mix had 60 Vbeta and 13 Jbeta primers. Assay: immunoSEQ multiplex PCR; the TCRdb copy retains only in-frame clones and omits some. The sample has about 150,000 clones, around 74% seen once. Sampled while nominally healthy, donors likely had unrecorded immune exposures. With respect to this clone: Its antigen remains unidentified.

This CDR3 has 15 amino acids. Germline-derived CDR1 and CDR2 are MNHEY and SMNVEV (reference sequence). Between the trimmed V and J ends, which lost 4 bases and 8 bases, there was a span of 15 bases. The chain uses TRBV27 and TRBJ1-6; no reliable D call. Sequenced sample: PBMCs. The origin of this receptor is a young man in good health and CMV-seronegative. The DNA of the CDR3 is TGTGCCAGCAGTTCTCGACAACCTTGGGATTCACCCCTCCACTTT. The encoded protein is CASSSRQPWDSPLHF.